These 32 T cell receptor beta chains originate from one sample sequenced in a study of cytomegalovirus exposure and HLA in healthy donors. Data came from immunoSEQ multiplex PCR; TCRdb stores just in-frame clones and leaves some out. This sample has approximately 120,000 clones; roughly 86% occur once, and the top ten carry 2% to 2.5%. Sequenced input: PBMCs. The receptor set was obtained from a woman between 18 and 29 years old in good health and CMV-seronegative.

This clone was counted between two and nine times. The chain is built from TRBV6-5 and TRBJ2-7, with a tentative D call TRBD1 (5 bases). Deletions cut 6 bases from V and 1 base from J, with 10 bases between. Germline V lookup: CDR1 MNHEY, CDR2 SVGAGI. The length of the CDR3 is 13 residues. In DNA form, the CDR3 reads TGTGCCAGCAGCCAAACAGGTTCCTACGAGCAGTACTTC. This gives the protein CASSQTGSYEQYF.

The gene calls are TRBV6-5 and TRBJ2-1, with 7 bases fitting TRBD2. The germline gives CDR1 MNHEY, CDR2 SVGAGI. The CDR3 sequence is 15 residues long. J lost 6 bases, V lost 3 bases, and 8 bases had no gene match. Written as DNA, the CDR3 is TGTGCCAGCAGTTATCGCTCCCCTAGCGGCAATGAGCAGTTCTTC. This codes for CASSYRSPSGNEQFF.

This chain joins TRBV5-1 and TRBJ2-5, with TRBD2 identical over 10 bases. CDR3 length: 18 amino acids. CDR1 and CDR2 (germline): SGHRS, YFSETQ. The V and J ends lost 1 base and 1 base, in that order; junction bases with no gene match: 10. Written as DNA, the CDR3 is TGCGCCAGCAGCTTGCCCCCTGGACTAGCGGATTCCCAAGAGACCCAGTACTTC. This encodes CASSLPPGLADSQETQYF.

The chain employs TRBV9 and TRBJ2-4; the match to TRBD2 covers 9 bases. CDR1 and CDR2 from the germline V gene are SGDLS and YYNGEE. Trimming removed 3 bases from V and 6 bases from J; junction bases left unmatched: 1. The CDR3 covers 13 residues. In nucleotides, the CDR3 is TGTGCCAGCAGCGATAGCGGGAGAAACATTCAGTACTTC. Translation: CASSDSGRNIQYF.

In its sample, this clone was seen a few times. The chain employs TRBV6-5 and TRBJ2-2; 9 nucleotides line up with TRBD1. The CDR3 has 14 residues. Germline V gene sequence: CDR1 MNHEY, CDR2 SVGAGI. V was clipped by 4 bases and J by 3 bases; unmatched bases: 0. The chain's CDR3 is CASSWTGDTGELFF. In DNA, the CDR3 is TGTGCCAGCAGTTGGACAGGGGACACCGGGGAGCTGTTTTTT.

The V gene is TRBV9, the J gene TRBJ2-1, with 12 nucleotides matching TRBD2. With V trimmed by 3 bases and J by 5 bases, 3 bases remained unmatched. The CDR3 runs 15 residues. Germline CDR1 SGDLS, CDR2 YYNGEE. CDR3 coding DNA: TGTGCCAGCAGCGGGGGACTAGCGGGCCACAATGAGCAGTTCTTC. Protein product: CASSGGLAGHNEQFF.

The chain has TRBV7-9 and TRBJ2-5, with 10 bases fitting TRBD1. This CDR3 is built from 14 residues. V dropped 5 bases and J dropped 5; count of bases not matched to a gene: 5. Germline values: CDR1 SEHNR, CDR2 FQNEAQ (reference sequence). The CDR3 sequence is CASSHRTGGETQYF. The CDR3 coding sequence is TGTGCCAGCAGCCACCGGACAGGGGGGGAGACCCAGTACTTC.

The rearrangement uses TRBV6-4 and TRBJ1-5; unclear D gene. V shed 2 bases and J shed 3 bases, with 17 bases lying between them. The CDR3 is 17 amino acids. Germline V lookup: CDR1 MRHNA, CDR2 SNTAGT. The CDR3 DNA follows: TGTGCCAGCAGTGACCCTATCAAAGCGGGAACCAATCAGCCCCAGCATTTT. This gives the protein CASSDPIKAGTNQPQHF.

The rearrangement links TRBV19 to TRBJ2-2; 8 bases map to TRBD1. With 4 bases clipped from V and 1 base from J, the junction kept 2 bases outside the gene matches. This CDR3 is built from 15 residues. Germline CDR1 is LNHDA and CDR2 is SQIVND (reference sequence). The CDR3 DNA reads TGTGCCAGTAGTACGGGACAGGTGAACACCGGGGAGCTGTTTTTT. Its protein product is CASSTGQVNTGELFF.

The chain is built from TRBV7-7 and TRBJ2-3; maybe TRBD1 (6 bases). The CDR3 loop spans 13 amino acids. V gave up 4 bases and J gave up 7 bases, with 12 bases separating them. The germline CDR1 and CDR2 sequences are SSHAT and FNYEAQ (reference sequence). The CDR3 bases are TGTGCCAGCAGCTCCGACAGGCGTCATACGCAGTATTTT. It encodes CASSSDRRHTQYF. Supplemented by reference TRBV7-7 and TRBJ2-3, the full variable domain reads GAGVSQSPRYKVTKRGQDVTLRCDPISSHATLYWYQQALGQGPEFLTYFNYEAQPDKSGLPSDRFSAERPEGSISTLTIQRTEQRDSAMYRCASSSDRRHTQYFGPGTRLTVL.

The chain links TRBV5-4 to TRBJ2-7; maybe TRBD2 (5 bases). The CDR3 is 15 residues long. Germline V gene sequence: CDR1 SGHNT, CDR2 YYREEE (reference sequence). V lost 4 bases and J 4 bases, leaving 18 bases between the germline ends. CDR3 residues: CASSPTPSGVYEQYF. The CDR3, as DNA: TGTGCCAGCAGCCCAACCCCGTCCGGGGTGTACGAGCAGTACTTC.

This chain joins TRBV4-1 and TRBJ1-1; TRBD1 aligns across 11 bases. V was clipped by 0 bases and J by 1 base; unmatched bases: 7. This CDR3 has 18 amino acids. In germline, CDR1 is MGHRA, CDR2 YSYEKL. The CDR3 nucleotides read TGCGCCAGCAGCCAAGACCCGGGGACAGGGGGAAGGAACACTGAAGCTTTCTTT. This translates into CASSQDPGTGGRNTEAFF.

The chain employs TRBV7-8 and TRBJ1-1; possibly TRBD1 for D (5 bases). Trimming pared 5 bases from V and 1 base from J, leaving 20 bases between. The CDR3 runs 17 residues. CDR1 and CDR2 from the germline V gene are SGHVS and FQNEAQ. Written as DNA, the CDR3 is TGTGCCAGCAGCCCCCCCTGGAGGGGTCGAACGAACACTGAAGCTTTCTTT. As protein: CASSPPWRGRTNTEAFF.

CDR3 sequence reads: CASSLDKQASGGNEQFF. The CDR3 bases are TGTGCCAGCAGCTTAGATAAACAGGCTAGCGGGGGCAATGAGCAGTTCTTC. The chain employs TRBV11-2 and TRBJ2-1; 10 bases line up with TRBD2. The CDR3 is made up of 17 amino acids. The V segment lost 0 bases and the J segment 6 bases; nucleotides outside the gene matches: 8. Per germline, CDR1 SGHAT and CDR2 FQNNGV.

The chain uses TRBV15 and TRBJ2-7; 7 bases match TRBD2. Looked up from germline, CDR1 is LNHNV and CDR2 is YYDKDF (reference sequence). Trimming took 3 bases from V and 1 from J; bases not matched to a gene: 21. CDR3 length equals 20 residues. The CDR3 nucleotides read TGTGCCACCAGCAGGGACCTGGGGACTACGGGATCTGGGTGGTCCTACGAGCAGTACTTC. It codes for CATSRDLGTTGSGWSYEQYF. Complete variable domain (other parts from reference TRBV15 and TRBJ2-7): DAMVIQNPRYQVTQFGKPVTLSCSQTLNHNVMYWYQQKSSQAPKLLFHYYDKDFNNEADTPDNFQSRRPNTSFCFLDIRSPGLGDTAMYLCATSRDLGTTGSGWSYEQYFGPGTRLTVT.

V and J are TRBV10-3 and TRBJ1-1; D not resolved. V was clipped by 6 bases and J by 4 bases, with 12 bases between them. This CDR3 is built from 13 residues. CDR1 is ENHRY and CDR2 is SYGVKD in the germline V gene. The CDR3 region is CAISPPFSTEAFF. The DNA for the CDR3 is TGTGCCATCAGCCCGCCTTTTAGCACTGAAGCTTTCTTT.

The chain links TRBV5-1 to TRBJ2-7; TRBD1 is a possible D gene (5 bases). The V end lost 10 bases, the J end lost 6 bases, and 26 bases lay between the germline ends. The CDR3 is 15 residues long. CDR1 SGHRS and CDR2 YFSETQ come from the germline V gene. The CDR3 DNA is TGCGCCTCCAGGGATCAGCTTGTAGCCGGGCTCGAGCAGTACTTC. This codes for CASRDQLVAGLEQYF.

This chain links TRBV5-5 with TRBJ1-2, with no clear D. There are 15 residues in the CDR3. The germline CDR1 and CDR2 sequences are SGHKS and YYEKEE (reference sequence). V was cut by 4 bases and J by 6 bases, with 19 bases left in between. CDR3 bases: TGTGCCAGCAGCCCCAACGCTTATATTGAGGATGGCTACACCTTC. Amino acid sequence: CASSPNAYIEDGYTF.

This clone has only one observation. The chain links TRBV6-5 to TRBJ1-2, with 11 bases matching TRBD1. Germline V CDR1 and CDR2: MNHEY, SVGAGI. J gave up 8 bases and V 2 bases, and 1 base lay outside the gene matches. The CDR3 has 13 amino acids. CDR3 nucleotides: TGTGCCAGCAGTTACAGGACAGGGGGCGGCTACACCTTC. Residues: CASSYRTGGGYTF.

Turning to this clone: A read error may account for a junction end that differs from germline. This rearrangement joins TRBV28 to TRBJ1-3; D is perhaps TRBD1 (5 bases). CDR3 length equals 14 residues. Germline-derived CDR1 and CDR2 are MDHEN and SYDVKM. The CDR3: CASTLAGIGNTIYF. The CDR3 DNA reads as TGTGCCAGCACTTTAGCAGGGATAGGAAACACCATATATTTT. Supplemented by reference TRBV28 and TRBJ1-3, the full variable domain reads DVKVTQSSRYLVKRTGEKVFLECVQDMDHENMFWYRQDPGLGLRLIYFSYDVKMKEKGDIPEGYSVSREKKERFSLILESASTNQTSMYLCASTLAGIGNTIYFGEGSWLTVV.

The chain joins TRBV19 to TRBJ1-1; D is unclear. CDR1 and CDR2 (germline): LNHDA, SQIVND (reference sequence). The CDR3 length is 16 residues. The V gene lost 0 bases and the J gene lost 2 bases, with 13 bases spanning the gap. The CDR3 loop reads CASSIDGGRDNTEAFF. In DNA, the CDR3 is TGTGCCAGTAGTATAGATGGTGGACGGGATAACACTGAAGCTTTCTTT.

The V and J genes are TRBV28 and TRBJ2-1; 14 bases match TRBD2. Germline values: CDR1 MDHEN, CDR2 SYDVKM. V was clipped by 5 bases and J by 10 bases; unmatched bases: 13. The CDR3 length is 17 residues. CDR3 loop: CASSLRLAGGRLGEQFF. The CDR3 bases are TGTGCCAGCAGTCTACGACTAGCGGGGGGGCGCCTGGGAGAGCAGTTCTTC.

The V call is TRBV4-2, the J call TRBJ1-1; 7 bases agree with TRBD1. Germline V gene sequence: CDR1 LGHNA, CDR2 YNFKEQ. This CDR3 has 15 residues. V shed 6 bases and J 0 bases; nucleotides not matched to a gene: 7. The CDR3 loop reads CASSTTTGMNTEAFF. CDR3 bases: TGTGCCAGCAGTACCACGACAGGGATGAACACTGAAGCTTTCTTT.

The chain has TRBV6-5 and TRBJ2-6; D is possibly TRBD1 (6 bases). Trimming took off 4 bases at V and 1 base at J, with 11 bases between the two ends. The CDR3 has 16 amino acids. Germline V gene lookup returns CDR1 MNHEY and CDR2 SVGAGI. Here the CDR3 DNA reads TGTGCCAGCAGTTCCGAGACAGGTTCTGGGGCCAACGTCCTGACTTTC. This codes for CASSSETGSGANVLTF.

This chain connects TRBV11-2 to TRBJ2-1, with a weak D call TRBD2 (6 bases). This CDR3 spans 15 amino acids. Germline V gene lookup returns CDR1 SGHAT and CDR2 FQNNGV. Trimming removed 5 bases from V and 6 bases from J, with 17 bases in between. As DNA, the CDR3 is TGTGCCAGCAGCGCCCGGGGGTCCCCGGGCAATGAGCAGTTCTTC. Residues: CASSARGSPGNEQFF.

The chain employs TRBV18 and TRBJ2-7, with 7 bases identical to TRBD1. CDR3 length equals 17 residues. The V gene's germline CDR1 is KGHSH and CDR2 LQKENI. Germline trimming cut 1 base from V and 5 bases from J; bases unmatched to any gene: 14. This chain's CDR3 is CASSPQRGGDPQDEQYF. The CDR3 DNA is TGTGCCAGCTCACCACAAAGAGGGGGCGACCCCCAGGACGAGCAGTACTTC.

The chain employs TRBV28 and TRBJ2-7; possible D gene TRBD1, 8 bases. Germline V CDR1 and CDR2: MDHEN, SYDVKM. Between the trimmed V and J ends, which lost 5 bases and 9 bases, there was a span of 17 bases. The CDR3 is 13 amino acids. The CDR3 coding sequence is TGTGCCAGCAGTCCACCACAGGGGGGGTTGCAGTACTTC. The encoded protein is CASSPPQGGLQYF.

V is TRBV4-1 and J is TRBJ2-2; the D is unclear. Trimming pared 3 bases from V and 4 bases from J, leaving 9 bases between. This CDR3 spans 14 amino acids. Germline V gene lookup returns CDR1 MGHRA and CDR2 YSYEKL. CDR3 in DNA: TGCGCCAGCAGCCATTCAGGTGGCACCGGGGAGCTGTTTTTT. This gives the protein CASSHSGGTGELFF.

The chain links TRBV10-2 to TRBJ2-7; 11 nucleotides align to TRBD2. Germline assignment: CDR1 WSHSY and CDR2 SAAADI. The CDR3 extends over 17 amino acids. The junction had 7 bases not matched to a gene; V was cut back by 0 bases and J by 3 bases. CDR3 nucleotide sequence: TGCGCCAGCAGTGAGTCGACTAGCGGGGCTGGGCGCTACGAGCAGTACTTC. As protein: CASSESTSGAGRYEQYF.

This rearrangement joins TRBV6-6 to TRBJ2-7; 9 bases fit TRBD1. Germline V CDR1 and CDR2: MNHNY, SVGAGI (reference sequence). This CDR3 is 13 amino acids long. V lost 2 bases, J lost 6 bases, and 2 bases stayed unmatched. The chain's CDR3 is CASSYGTGIEQYF. The CDR3 nucleotides read TGTGCCAGCAGTTACGGGACAGGGATCGAGCAGTACTTC.

V usage is TRBV7-3 and J usage is TRBJ2-2; the D is unclear. The CDR3 length is 17 residues. V gave up 3 bases and J gave up 7 bases, with 21 bases separating them. Germline loops: CDR1 SGHTA, CDR2 FQGTGA. CDR3 in amino acids: CASSLWVMAGVDGELFF. The CDR3, as DNA: TGTGCCAGCAGCTTGTGGGTCATGGCAGGCGTGGACGGGGAGCTGTTTTTT.

In DNA, the CDR3 is TGCGCCAGCAGCTTCGGGGAGACCCAGTACTTC. As protein: CASSFGETQYF. The rearrangement links TRBV5-1 to TRBJ2-5; D remains unclear. The CDR3 loop spans 11 amino acids. Trimming removed 2 bases from V and 5 bases from J, with 4 bases in between. Germline CDR1 SGHRS, CDR2 YFSETQ.